This T cell receptor beta chain appears in the sequencing data of a study of primary melanoma T cells and metastatic recurrence (dated by TCRdb to the early 2020s). Looking at the study overall: A total of about 200 primary melanomas made up the cohort, all of stage T2 to T4 and more than 1 mm thick. The study examined whether T-cell fraction and T-cell repertoire clonality in primary melanoma tumors predicted patient outcome. Histopathological grading of tumor-infiltrating lymphocytes was compared with the T-cell fraction derived from sequencing. The T-cell fraction measured by TCR beta sequencing was weighed against progression-free survival, the clinical outcome chosen for the comparison.

Each patient's primary melanoma had been surgically resected and was viewed as potentially curable, though still at risk of metastatic recurrence. The library was prepared using the immunoSEQ multiplex PCR assay. High-throughput sequencing of the T-cell receptor beta chain was performed on primary melanoma tumor tissue. Turning to the authors' computational methods: Repertoire analyses included TCRB CDR3 sharing between samples and the distribution of insertions and deletions. A gradient-boosted model ranked how well the T-cell fraction predicted outcome compared with histopathological variables. TCRdb carries this immuneACCESS record with in-frame sequences only. Its versions omit some clonotypes, under half of them owing to an unresolved V gene in the studies checked, with the rest unexplained. Clone size and the V and J calls come from that table; the DNA yielded D and trimming. The sample contains over a hundred clones, roughly 84% of them found a single time. The ten largest clones represent about 16% of the sample.

From the cysteine through the phenylalanine, the CDR3 covers 18 amino acids. Solely the CDR3 DNA is kept, with 54 bases framed from the first base. Overall study outcomes, separate from this receptor: A T-cell fraction greater than 20% appeared to be protective whatever the ulceration status, mitotic rate or nodal disease. The authors presented an effective T-cell-mediated antitumor response in primary melanoma only as a suggestion and not as a demonstrated mechanism. Progression-free survival was reportedly predicted by the tumor T-cell fraction independently of thickness, ulceration, mitotic rate and age. Adding T-cell fraction to tumor thickness reportedly improved progression-free survival prediction more than adding any other histopathological variable.

This clone occurred a few times. This clone's antigen is unknown. Per-base quality was not reported, and no clone a single base away is much larger than it. The chain couples TRBV1 to TRBJ1-5. TRBV1 is reported as a pseudogene. The TCR was taken from a human donor with melanoma. The sequencing input was melanoma tumor tissue. The sequenced DNA: TGCGCCAGCAGCCAAGATTCCGGATCGGGACGGCGCAATCAGCCCCAGCATTTT. This translates into CASSQDSGSGRRNQPQHF.